The entry below describes one TCR beta chain. No antigen is known for it. PCR amplification relied on 60 Vbeta primers (plus 13 Jbeta primers). The protocol was immunoSEQ multiplex PCR, while the TCRdb copy is restricted to in-frame clones and leaves out a portion. Found here are some 130,000 clones, approximately 80% of them singletons; the top ten hold 2% to 2.5%. The CDR3 runs 11 residues. The germline V and J ends were trimmed by 7 bases and 2 bases, with 8 bases remaining between them. Germline-derived CDR1 and CDR2 are DFQATT and SNEGSKA (reference sequence). The entry originates in a study of cytomegalovirus exposure and HLA in healthy donors. Study conclusions and caveats: In a later analysis, productive TCRs from donors in an Asian-associated ancestry cluster reportedly carried fewer N-insertions than the cohort mean. Reportedly, cytomegalovirus status was diagnosed with high sensitivity and specificity.

The genes are TRBV20-1 and TRBJ1-2; the D is unclear. The receptor's source is a young man in good health and CMV-seronegative. The sequenced sample was PBMCs. CDR3 bases: TGCAGTGTAAACTGGAACTATGGCTACACCTTC. Amino acid sequence: CSVNWNYGYTF.